The rows below give T cell receptor beta chains drawn from one sample of a study of control samples from healthy donors and cancer patients. Sequencing was performed with immunoSEQ multiplex PCR; in TCRdb, only in-frame clones are kept and a portion is missing. Recorded for this sample: roughly 190,000 clones. The sequenced sample was blood. These receptors were taken from a woman under 40 in good health. Both conserved end residues are part of each CDR3. Each record gives: J gene, D gene, V gene, CDR3 DNA, CDR3 protein. D genes are given only for firm matches.

j_gene: TRBJ2-3
d_gene: TRBD2
v_gene: TRBV9
CDR3nt: TGTGCCAGCAGCCGCGGGGGAGGCACAGATACGCAGTATTTT
CDR3aa: CASSRGGGTDTQYF

j_gene: TRBJ1-3
d_gene: .
v_gene: TRBV27
CDR3nt: TGTGCCAGCAGTTCACAGGGAGCTGGGGAGAACACCATATATTTT
CDR3aa: CASSSQGAGENTIYF

j_gene: TRBJ2-1
d_gene: TRBD2
v_gene: TRBV2
CDR3nt: TGTGCCAGCAGTCGGACTAGCGGGGAGCAGTTCTTC
CDR3aa: CASSRTSGEQFF

j_gene: TRBJ2-5
d_gene: .
v_gene: TRBV5-1
CDR3nt: TGCGCCAGCAGCTACACCCCAGAGAAACAAGAGACCCAGTACTTC
CDR3aa: CASSYTPEKQETQYF

j_gene: TRBJ1-1
d_gene: .
v_gene: TRBV5-4
CDR3nt: TGTGCCAGCAGGGGGACCTTGCCGGGGACTGAAGCTTTCTTT
CDR3aa: CASRGTLPGTEAFF

j_gene: TRBJ2-1
d_gene: .
v_gene: TRBV6-5
CDR3nt: TGTGCCAGCACCAGGACGGGTTCCTACAATGAGCAGTTCTTC
CDR3aa: CASTRTGSYNEQFF

j_gene: TRBJ2-3
d_gene: .
v_gene: TRBV6-4
CDR3nt: TGTGCCAGCAGAGCGGACGGCACAGATACGCAGTATTTT
CDR3aa: CASRADGTDTQYF

j_gene: TRBJ2-3
d_gene: .
v_gene: TRBV6-5
CDR3nt: TGTGCCATAAGAGGAAACGGGTATAATACGCAGTATTTT
CDR3aa: CAIRGNGYNTQYF

j_gene: TRBJ1-6
d_gene: .
v_gene: TRBV5-6
CDR3nt: TGTGCCAGCAGCTTGGACGGGGGACACGGAGGTGGTTCACCCCTCCACTTT
CDR3aa: CASSLDGGHGGGSPLHF

j_gene: TRBJ2-2
d_gene: .
v_gene: TRBV14
CDR3nt: TGTGCCAGCAGCCCCTCACCACGACAGGCGAACACCGGGGAGCTGTTTTTT
CDR3aa: CASSPSPRQANTGELFF

j_gene: TRBJ2-5
d_gene: TRBD2
v_gene: TRBV2
CDR3nt: TGTGCCAGCAAGGTCGTAGCGGGCCTCCAAGAGACCCAGTACTTC
CDR3aa: CASKVVAGLQETQYF

j_gene: TRBJ2-7
d_gene: .
v_gene: TRBV27
CDR3nt: TGTGCCAGCAGTTTAAAAGGAGGGGGCGTTTCGTACGAGCAGTACTTC
CDR3aa: CASSLKGGGVSYEQYF

j_gene: TRBJ1-5
d_gene: .
v_gene: TRBV7-2
CDR3nt: TGTGCCAGCAGCGTTCGGACAGACCCTTATAGCAATCAGCCCCAGCATTTT
CDR3aa: CASSVRTDPYSNQPQHF

j_gene: TRBJ1-2
d_gene: TRBD1
v_gene: TRBV4-2
CDR3nt: TGTGCCAGCAGCCAAGATACGTGGGACAGGGGTAATGGCTACACCTTC
CDR3aa: CASSQDTWDRGNGYTF

j_gene: TRBJ1-2
d_gene: TRBD1
v_gene: TRBV6-6
CDR3nt: TGTGCCAGCAGCCTGGGACAGCGGGCCTATGGCTACACCTTC
CDR3aa: CASSLGQRAYGYTF

j_gene: TRBJ1-4
d_gene: .
v_gene: TRBV4-2
CDR3nt: TGTGCCAGCAACCTCGTAGGGACCGACCCTAATGAAAAACTGTTTTTT
CDR3aa: CASNLVGTDPNEKLFF

j_gene: TRBJ2-7
d_gene: TRBD1
v_gene: TRBV11-2
CDR3nt: TGTGCCAGCAGCTTTTCAGGGACAGGCGACGATGGTTACGAGCAGTACTTC
CDR3aa: CASSFSGTGDDGYEQYF

j_gene: TRBJ1-1
d_gene: .
v_gene: TRBV19
CDR3nt: TGTGCCAGTATCCTGAGGGGGAACACTGAAGCTTTCTTT
CDR3aa: CASILRGNTEAFF

j_gene: TRBJ2-3
d_gene: TRBD1
v_gene: TRBV27
CDR3nt: TGTGCCATCAGGGCCGGGGACAGGGGGGGTACGCAGTATTTT
CDR3aa: CAIRAGDRGGTQYF

j_gene: TRBJ1-6
d_gene: TRBD1
v_gene: TRBV7-9
CDR3nt: TGTGCCAGCAGCTTGGGACAGGGAAGCTCCTATAATTCACCCCTCCACTTT
CDR3aa: CASSLGQGSSYNSPLHF

j_gene: TRBJ1-1
d_gene: .
v_gene: TRBV6-5
CDR3nt: TGTGCCAGCATCAAATCGGGCGGCAGGGTTAGAGCTTTCTTT
CDR3aa: CASIKSGGRVRAFF

j_gene: TRBJ2-1
d_gene: .
v_gene: TRBV14
CDR3nt: TGTGCCAGCAGCCTCCGTGATAACAATGAGCAGTTCTTC
CDR3aa: CASSLRDNNEQFF

j_gene: TRBJ2-7
d_gene: TRBD1
v_gene: TRBV2
CDR3nt: TGTGCCAGCAGGAGCTGGACAGGGCGGGAGCAGTACTTC
CDR3aa: CASRSWTGREQYF

j_gene: TRBJ2-7
d_gene: TRBD2
v_gene: TRBV7-9
CDR3nt: TGTGCCAGCAGCGGGGGGGCCTACGAGCAGTACTTC
CDR3aa: CASSGGAYEQYF

j_gene: TRBJ1-6
d_gene: .
v_gene: TRBV18
CDR3nt: TGTGCCAGCTCACCACCCCACCCCTCACCCCTCCACTTT
CDR3aa: CASSPPHPSPLHF